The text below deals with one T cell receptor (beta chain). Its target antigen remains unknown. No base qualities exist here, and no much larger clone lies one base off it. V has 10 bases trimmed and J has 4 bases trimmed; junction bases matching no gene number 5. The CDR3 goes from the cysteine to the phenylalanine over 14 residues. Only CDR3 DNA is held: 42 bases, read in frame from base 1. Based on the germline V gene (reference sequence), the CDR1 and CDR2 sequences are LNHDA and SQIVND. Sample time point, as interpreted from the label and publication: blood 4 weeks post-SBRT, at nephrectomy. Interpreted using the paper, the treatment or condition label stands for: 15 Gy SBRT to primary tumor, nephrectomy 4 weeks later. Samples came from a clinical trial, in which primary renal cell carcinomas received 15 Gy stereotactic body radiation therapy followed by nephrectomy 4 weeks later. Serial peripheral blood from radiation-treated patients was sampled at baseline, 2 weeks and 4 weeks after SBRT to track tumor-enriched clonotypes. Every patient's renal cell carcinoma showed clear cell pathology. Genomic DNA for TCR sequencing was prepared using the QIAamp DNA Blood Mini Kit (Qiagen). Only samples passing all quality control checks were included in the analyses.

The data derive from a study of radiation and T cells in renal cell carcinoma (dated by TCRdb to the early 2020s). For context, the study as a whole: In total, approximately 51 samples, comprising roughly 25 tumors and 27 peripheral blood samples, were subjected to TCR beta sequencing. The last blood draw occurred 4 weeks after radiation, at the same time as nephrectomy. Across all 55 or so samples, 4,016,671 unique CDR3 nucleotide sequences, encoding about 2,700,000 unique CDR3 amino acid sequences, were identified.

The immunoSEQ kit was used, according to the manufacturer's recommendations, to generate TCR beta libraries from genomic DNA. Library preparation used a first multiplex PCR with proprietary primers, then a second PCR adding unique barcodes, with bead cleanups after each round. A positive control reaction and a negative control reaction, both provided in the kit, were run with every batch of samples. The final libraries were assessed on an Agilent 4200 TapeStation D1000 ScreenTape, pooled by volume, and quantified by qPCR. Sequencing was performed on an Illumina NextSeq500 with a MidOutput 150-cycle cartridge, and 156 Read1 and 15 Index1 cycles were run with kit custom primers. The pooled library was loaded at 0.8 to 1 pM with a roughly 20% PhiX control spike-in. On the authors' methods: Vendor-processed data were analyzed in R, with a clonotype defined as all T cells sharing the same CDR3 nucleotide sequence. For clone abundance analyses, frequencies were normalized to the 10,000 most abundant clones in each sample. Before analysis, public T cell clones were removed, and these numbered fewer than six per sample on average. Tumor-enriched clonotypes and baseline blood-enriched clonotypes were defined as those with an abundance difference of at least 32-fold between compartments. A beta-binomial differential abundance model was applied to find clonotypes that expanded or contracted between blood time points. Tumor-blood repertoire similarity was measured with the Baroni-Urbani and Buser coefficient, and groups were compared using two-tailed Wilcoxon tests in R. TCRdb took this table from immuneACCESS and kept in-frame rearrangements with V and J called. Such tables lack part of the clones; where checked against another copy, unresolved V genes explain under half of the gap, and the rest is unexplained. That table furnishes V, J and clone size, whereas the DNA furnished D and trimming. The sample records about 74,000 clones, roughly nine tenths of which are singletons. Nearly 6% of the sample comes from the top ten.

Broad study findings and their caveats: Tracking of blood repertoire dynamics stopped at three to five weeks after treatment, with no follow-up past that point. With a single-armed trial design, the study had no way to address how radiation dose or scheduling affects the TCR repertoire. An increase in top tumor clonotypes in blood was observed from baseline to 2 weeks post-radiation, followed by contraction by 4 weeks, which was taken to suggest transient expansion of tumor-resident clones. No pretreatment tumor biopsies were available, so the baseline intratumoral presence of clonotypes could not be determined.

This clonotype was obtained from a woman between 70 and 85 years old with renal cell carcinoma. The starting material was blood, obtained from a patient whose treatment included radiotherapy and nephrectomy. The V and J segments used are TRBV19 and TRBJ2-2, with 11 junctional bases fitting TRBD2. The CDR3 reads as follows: CATLGLAGTGELFF. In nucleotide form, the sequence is TGTGCCACCCTAGGACTAGCGGGCACCGGGGAGCTGTTTTTT.